One T cell receptor beta chain is described in this entry. Its antigen is as yet unknown. V shed 4 bases and J shed 0 bases, with 9 bases lying between them. Germline V gene data show CDR1 as ENHRY and CDR2 as SYGVKD. This CDR3 is built from 15 residues. The data derive from a study of siplizumab effects on memory and regulatory T cells. Study observations and caveats: A major contribution to the alloresponse seemed to be made by naive T cells, which seemed more diverse than memory cells. The study found that mappable alloreactive CD4+ clones averaged roughly 69% Treg-derived with siplizumab and roughly 27% in controls. Proliferating siplizumab-culture Tregs lacked confirmation of suppressive function.

Method: immunoSEQ multiplex PCR; TCRdb's copy keeps in-frame clones and lacks some. The data show 90,000 to 120,000 clones, 85% to 95% seen once. The chain combines TRBV10-3 with TRBJ2-2, with D tentatively TRBD2 (6 bases). This clonotype was sampled from a human donor in good health. The sequencing input was Tregs sorted from blood. The DNA for the CDR3 is TGTGCCATCAGTGGGGGACTCACGAACACCGGGGAGCTGTTTTTT. Protein product: CAISGGLTNTGELFF.